A selection of T cell receptor beta chains follows, all from one sample in a study of blood T cell repertoires in COVID-19. Produced via immunoSEQ multiplex PCR; TCRdb's table is partial and in-frame only. The sample has some 15,000 clones; about 80% are singletons. The sequencing input was peripheral blood. These receptor sequences come from a man between 65 and 85 years old with active or convalescent COVID-19. The CDR3 runs from the conserved cysteine through the conserved F or W. The D gene is left open where the match is weak. Size values are once, few and many counts, or a class for expanded clones, and some rows have none.

TGCAGTGCTCCGCTCCGAGGGACCCAGTACTTC	CSAPLRGTQYF	.	once	TRBV20-1	TRBJ2-5
TGTGCCAGCACCCCCCAGGGTATTAGTGGCACAGATACGCAGTATTTT	CASTPQGISGTDTQYF	.	once	TRBV2	TRBJ2-3
TGTGCCAGCGACGGGGGGTACACAGATACGCAGTATTTT	CASDGGYTDTQYF	TRBD2	once	TRBV28	TRBJ2-3
TGCGCCAGCAGCTTGGACGGGACATCCAATTCACCCCTCCACTTT	CASSLDGTSNSPLHF	.	.	TRBV5-1	TRBJ1-6
TGTGCCAGCAGTTCAAACGCGGGTCGGAATGAGCAGTTCTTC	CASSSNAGRNEQFF	.	.	TRBV27	TRBJ2-1
TGTGCCAGCAGCTTGTTACTAGCGGATACACACAATGAGCAGTTCTTC	CASSLLLADTHNEQFF	TRBD2	.	TRBV5-6	TRBJ2-1
TGTGCCAGCAGCTCCGACAGGGCTCAGCCCCAGCATTTT	CASSSDRAQPQHF	TRBD1	few	TRBV7-2	TRBJ1-5
TGCGCCAGCAGCCGGGCGTCTGGACAGTACAATGAGCAGTTCTTC	CASSRASGQYNEQFF	.	.	TRBV5-1	TRBJ2-1
TGCGCCGTCCCCCGCGGTCGGAGTGGCTACACCTTC	CAVPRGRSGYTF	.	.	TRBV23-1	TRBJ1-2
.	CAAGTSGQGANGYTF	.	.	TRBV28	TRBJ1-2
TGTGCCAGCAGCGTAGCCTCGTCCTATGGCTACACCTTC	CASSVASSYGYTF	.	.	TRBV9	TRBJ1-2
TGTGCCAGCAGAACCCCCGGGACTAGATTCTACGAGCAGTACTTC	CASRTPGTRFYEQYF	TRBD2	.	TRBV28	TRBJ2-7
TGTGCCAGTAGTAAGCGGGAGGGGGAGGGGAATGAGCAGTTCTTC	CASSKREGEGNEQFF	TRBD2	.	TRBV19	TRBJ2-1
TGTGCCAGCAGTGGAGACTACCATCGGGAGCAGTTCTTC	CASSGDYHREQFF	.	.	TRBV25-1	TRBJ2-1
TGTGCCAGCAGTTCCCCGGGACAGGGGGCTATGGGCTACACCTTC	CASSSPGQGAMGYTF	TRBD1	.	TRBV6-5	TRBJ1-2
TGTGCCAGCAGTTACTGGACAGGGGGCATCGGGAACACTGAAGCTTTCTTT	CASSYWTGGIGNTEAFF	TRBD1	.	TRBV28	TRBJ1-1
TGTGCCAGCAGTGAAATGCCGGGCACTGAAGCTTTCTTT	CASSEMPGTEAFF	.	.	TRBV6-4	TRBJ1-1
TGTGCCAGCAGCGCAGATAACTATGGCTACACCTTC	CASSADNYGYTF	.	.	TRBV5-4	TRBJ1-2
TGTGCCAGCAGCTTAGTTCGGTCCGAGCAGTACTTC	CASSLVRSEQYF	.	.	TRBV7-9	TRBJ2-7
TGCGCCAGCAGTTTCAGATCTAGCGGGGGCAGCTACGAGCAGTACTTC	CASSFRSSGGSYEQYF	TRBD2	.	TRBV5-1	TRBJ2-7
TGTGCCAGCTCCTCTGGTGAGGGTCAGAACACTGAAGCTTTCTTT	CASSSGEGQNTEAFF	.	.	TRBV6-5	TRBJ1-1
TGTGCCACCTCACTGACAGGGCTATACAATGAGCAGTTCTTC	CATSLTGLYNEQFF	TRBD1	.	TRBV6-5	TRBJ2-1
TGTGCCAGCTCCCCTCGGGCAGGGAATTCACCCCTCCACTTT	CASSPRAGNSPLHF	.	few	TRBV21-1	TRBJ1-6
TGCGCCAGCAGCTTGGATGGGCGGGGGCAAGAGACCCAGTACTTC	CASSLDGRGQETQYF	TRBD2	.	TRBV5-1	TRBJ2-5
TGTGCCAGCAGTCACTTTAGAAGAGATCAGCCCCAGCATTTT	CASSHFRRDQPQHF	.	.	TRBV27	TRBJ1-5
TGTGCCAGCAGCCGGACAGTCCAAGAGACCCAGTACTTC	CASSRTVQETQYF	.	few	TRBV6-5	TRBJ2-5
TGTGCCAGCAGCCATTTGGACAGTCACAATGAGCAGTTCTTC	CASSHLDSHNEQFF	.	.	TRBV14	TRBJ2-1
TGTGCCAGCAGCTTAGACAGGGCGACAGATACGCAGTATTTT	CASSLDRATDTQYF	.	few	TRBV7-9	TRBJ2-3
TGTGCCAGCAGCCCTCTAGGACAGGCCTCCTATAATTCACCCCTCCACTTT	CASSPLGQASYNSPLHF	TRBD1	.	TRBV27	TRBJ1-6
TGTGCCAGCAGTGAAGCGGGTACTCGGGGGGGAGGGCTTTATTTT	CASSEAGTRGGGLYF	TRBD2	.	TRBV2	TRBJ2-3
TGTGCCAGCAGCACAGGGGACATCAACTATGGCTACACCTTC	CASSTGDINYGYTF	TRBD1	medium-sized	TRBV6-5	TRBJ1-2
TGTGCCAGCAGCTTAGGACAGGGAGCTTTCTTT	CASSLGQGAFF	TRBD1	.	TRBV7-9	TRBJ1-1
TGTGCCAGCAGCCTATCAGGGGGCAATCAGCCCCAGCATTTT	CASSLSGGNQPQHF	.	few	TRBV3-1/TRBV3-2	TRBJ1-5
TGCGCCAGCAGCTTGGGCGAAGCGGGCAATGAGCAGTTCTTC	CASSLGEAGNEQFF	.	once	TRBV5-1	TRBJ2-1
TGCGCCAGCAGGGTAGGACAGGGTGAAGCTTTCTTT	CASRVGQGEAFF	TRBD1	.	TRBV10-2	TRBJ1-1
TGTGCCAGCAGCCAAGGCCAGGGTGGTTCACCCCTCCACTTT	CASSQGQGGSPLHF	.	.	TRBV3-1/TRBV3-2	TRBJ1-6
TGTGCCAGCAGGTTTAATGGGGGCGTTAACACTGAAGCTTTCTTT	CASRFNGGVNTEAFF	.	once	TRBV6-5	TRBJ1-1
TGTGCCACCAGTGTTCGGGACACAAACCAAGAGACCCAGTACTTC	CATSVRDTNQETQYF	.	.	TRBV24-1	TRBJ2-5
TGTGCCAGCAGCCCGATAACAGGGATTAATCAGCCCCAGCATTTT	CASSPITGINQPQHF	.	.	TRBV7-2	TRBJ1-5
TGTGCCAGCATAACGGGACAGGGGACTGAAGCTTTCTTT	CASITGQGTEAFF	TRBD1	.	TRBV28	TRBJ1-1
TGTGCCAGCAGCGCCCTAGCGGGCGGAACCGGGGAGCTGTTTTTT	CASSALAGGTGELFF	TRBD2	.	TRBV11-2	TRBJ2-2
TGTGCCAGCAGCTTAACGCAGGGGGCTCACGAGCAGTACTTC	CASSLTQGAHEQYF	TRBD1	.	TRBV7-9	TRBJ2-7
TGCAGTGCTAGTGCAGGAACGAGATCAGATACGCAGTATTTT	CSASAGTRSDTQYF	.	.	TRBV20-1	TRBJ2-3
TGTGCCAGCAGGGGGCCCAATCAGCCCCAGCATTTT	CASRGPNQPQHF	.	.	TRBV6-5	TRBJ1-5
TGTGCCAGCTCACCACGACAGCAAGAGACCCAGTACTTC	CASSPRQQETQYF	.	.	TRBV18	TRBJ2-5
TGTGCCAGCAGCCAAGGGACAGCCCCGGACACTGAAGCTTTCTTT	CASSQGTAPDTEAFF	.	.	TRBV3-1/TRBV3-2	TRBJ1-1
TGTGCCAGTAGTCCCCTAGTTACGGCAACTAATGAAAAACTGTTTTTT	CASSPLVTATNEKLFF	.	.	TRBV19	TRBJ1-4
TGTGCCAGCAGCCCAGACACTTACGAGCAGTACTTC	CASSPDTYEQYF	.	once	TRBV7-9	TRBJ2-7
TGCGCCAGCAGCTTGGTAGGCAATCAGCCCCAGCATTTT	CASSLVGNQPQHF	.	.	TRBV5-1	TRBJ1-5
TGTGCCAGCAGTGAAAGTAGTAGAGACAATGAGCAGTTCTTC	CASSESSRDNEQFF	.	.	TRBV6-1	TRBJ2-1